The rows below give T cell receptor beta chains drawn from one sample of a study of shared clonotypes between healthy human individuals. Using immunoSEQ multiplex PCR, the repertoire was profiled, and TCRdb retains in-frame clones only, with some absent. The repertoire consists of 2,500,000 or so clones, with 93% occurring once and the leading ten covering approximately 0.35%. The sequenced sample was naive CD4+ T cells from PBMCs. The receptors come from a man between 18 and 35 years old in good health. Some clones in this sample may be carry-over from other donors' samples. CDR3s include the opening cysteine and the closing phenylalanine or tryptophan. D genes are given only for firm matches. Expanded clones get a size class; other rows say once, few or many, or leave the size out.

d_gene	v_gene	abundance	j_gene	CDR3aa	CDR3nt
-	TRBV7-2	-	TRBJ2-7	CASSSSSQAPYEQYF	TGTGCCAGCAGCTCTTCTTCCCAGGCCCCCTACGAGCAGTACTTC
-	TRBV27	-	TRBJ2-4	CASSSLWGMSTNIQYF	TGTGCCAGCAGTTCCCTTTGGGGAATGTCTACAAACATTCAGTACTTC
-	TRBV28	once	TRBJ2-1	CASTLTGTSYNEQFF	TGTGCCAGCACCCTAACCGGGACGTCCTACAATGAGCAGTTCTTC
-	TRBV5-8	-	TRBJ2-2	CASRNRVRTGELFF	TGTGCCAGCCGAAACAGGGTGCGGACCGGGGAGCTGTTTTTT
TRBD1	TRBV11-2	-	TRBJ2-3	CASSLVTGGMLLNTDTQYF	TGTGCCAGCAGCTTAGTAACAGGGGGTATGTTACTAAACACAGATACGCAGTATTTT
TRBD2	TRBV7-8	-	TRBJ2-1	CASSLRLAGGSYNEQFF	TGTGCCAGCAGCTTGAGACTAGCGGGGGGGAGCTACAATGAGCAGTTCTTC
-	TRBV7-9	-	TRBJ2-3	CASSPMGGTDTQYF	TGTGCCAGCAGCCCAATGGGGGGCACAGATACGCAGTATTTT
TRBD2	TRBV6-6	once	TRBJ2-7	CASAKPSGPSYEQYF	TGTGCCAGCGCTAAGCCTAGCGGTCCCTCCTACGAGCAGTACTTC
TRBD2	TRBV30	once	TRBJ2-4	CAWRRWGGAKNIQYF	TGTGCCTGGAGACGCTGGGGGGGAGCCAAAAACATTCAGTACTTC
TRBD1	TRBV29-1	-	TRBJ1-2	CSVGPQGAIDYGYTF	TGCAGCGTTGGGCCTCAGGGGGCTATTGACTATGGCTACACCTTC